This note documents a single TCR beta chain sequence. Germline V gene data show CDR1 as SNHLY and CDR2 as FYNNEI. This CDR3 contains 16 residues. V shed 3 bases and J 6 bases; nucleotides not matched to a gene: 11. This specimen comes from a study of blood T cell repertoires in COVID-19. Repertoires were generated with immunoSEQ multiplex PCR, while TCRdb's copy carries only in-frame clones and drops some. The sample lists hundreds of thousands of clones; 70% to 90% were seen once. V gene TRBV2 combines with J gene TRBJ2-1; 7 nucleotides match TRBD2. The sample comprised peripheral blood. The receptor was isolated from a woman aged 25-40 years with COVID-19, enrolled during active disease. The CDR3 loop is CASSESRLAATNEQFF. The CDR3 DNA reads TGTGCCAGCAGTGAGTCTCGTCTAGCGGCGACCAATGAGCAGTTCTTC.